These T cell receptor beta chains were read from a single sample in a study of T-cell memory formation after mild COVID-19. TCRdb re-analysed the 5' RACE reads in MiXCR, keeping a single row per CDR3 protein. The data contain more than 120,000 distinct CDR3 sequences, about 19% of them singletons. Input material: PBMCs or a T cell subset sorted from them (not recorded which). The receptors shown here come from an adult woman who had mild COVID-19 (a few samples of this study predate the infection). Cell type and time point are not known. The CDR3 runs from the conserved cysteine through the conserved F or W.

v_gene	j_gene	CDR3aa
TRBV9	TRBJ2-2	CASSVAVVGGRGTGELFF
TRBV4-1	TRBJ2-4	CASSQPPGQGVAKNIQYF
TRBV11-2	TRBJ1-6	CASSFSGGQSPLHF
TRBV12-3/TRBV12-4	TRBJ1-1	CASSSYEGVEAEAFF
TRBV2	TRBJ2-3	CASSEEGDTQYF
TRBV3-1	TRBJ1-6	CASSQGRTGEASPLHF
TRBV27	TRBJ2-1	CASSSYGDRTYNEQFF
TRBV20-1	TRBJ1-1	CSARAPGNTEAFF
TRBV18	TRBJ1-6	CASSPEQGSKSPLHF
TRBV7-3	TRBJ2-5	CASSLGMKETQYF
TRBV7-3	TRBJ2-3	CASSQDRSTDTQYF
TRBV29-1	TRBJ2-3	CSVEEASSHTQYF
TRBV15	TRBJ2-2	CATSLFQGELFF
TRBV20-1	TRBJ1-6	CSARPGRINSPLHF
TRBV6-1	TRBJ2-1	CASSEKISGNEQFF
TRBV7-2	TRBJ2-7	CASRPGQSSYEQYF
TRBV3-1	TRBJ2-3	CASSQSVDTQYF
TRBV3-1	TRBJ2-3	CASSQARGLAGTDTQYF
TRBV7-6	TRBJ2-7	CASSRIPGQGDYEQYF
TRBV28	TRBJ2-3	CASSPLQGTDTQYF
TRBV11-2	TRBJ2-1	CASSFGLAGYNEQFF
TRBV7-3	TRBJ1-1	CASSLSVGGSGSTEAFF
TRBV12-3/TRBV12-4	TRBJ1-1	CASSQIRGTEAFF
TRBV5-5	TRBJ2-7	CASSAYSTYEQYF
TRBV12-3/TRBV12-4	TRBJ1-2	CASSPQGQSHYGYTF
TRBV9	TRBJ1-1	CASSAYRGANTEAFF
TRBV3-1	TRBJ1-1	CASSRVGTGVTEAFF
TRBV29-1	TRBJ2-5	CSANRGQETQYF
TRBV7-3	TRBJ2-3	CASSGLEYDTQYF
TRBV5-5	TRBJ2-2	CASSLFTSGTPAGAGELFF
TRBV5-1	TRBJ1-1	CASSLEWGTAFF
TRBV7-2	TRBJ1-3	CASSLAFRISSGNTIYF
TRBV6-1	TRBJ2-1	CASRPGTSINEQFF
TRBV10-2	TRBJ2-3	CASSEGASGVSDTQYF
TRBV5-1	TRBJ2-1	CASSPLAGAPNEQFF
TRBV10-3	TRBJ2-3	CAISLQGVTDTQYF
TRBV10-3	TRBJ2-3	CAISPGLAGRTDTQYF
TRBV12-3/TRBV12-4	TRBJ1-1	CASRQVVNTEAFF
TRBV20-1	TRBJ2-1	CSAPRLAGASEQFF
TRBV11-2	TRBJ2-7	CASSSRKYF
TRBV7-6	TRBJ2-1	CASTPAANNEQFF
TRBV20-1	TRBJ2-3	CSASRVAGDTDTQYF
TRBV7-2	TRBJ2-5	CASSLGRKTQYF
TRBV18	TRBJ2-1	CASSPGNSYNEQFF
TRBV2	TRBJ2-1	CASTQVQYNEQFF
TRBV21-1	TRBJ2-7	CASSPHDIYEQYF
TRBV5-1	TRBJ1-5	CASSLVTGNSNQPQHF
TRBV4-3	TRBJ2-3	CASSQGPRGRTDTQYF
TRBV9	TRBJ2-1	CASSVGLAGVNEQFF
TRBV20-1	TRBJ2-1	CSARAGGPYNEQFF
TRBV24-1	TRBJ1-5	CATSDVPGQASGDQPQHF
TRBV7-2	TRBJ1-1	CASSERDRLNTEAFF
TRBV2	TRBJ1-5	CASRQDSVNNQPQHF
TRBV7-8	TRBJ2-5	CASRTLAYQETQYF
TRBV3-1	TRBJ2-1	CASSRYNEQFF
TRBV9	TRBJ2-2	CASTAGVNTGELFF
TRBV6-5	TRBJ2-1	CASRDRTAGEQFF
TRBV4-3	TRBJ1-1	CASSQDTGGDLNTEAFF
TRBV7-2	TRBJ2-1	CASSPTSGRKGNEQFF
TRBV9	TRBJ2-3	CASSGGPTDTQYF